This TCR beta chain was obtained from a study of control samples from healthy donors and cancer patients. The protocol was immunoSEQ multiplex PCR, while the TCRdb copy is restricted to in-frame clones and leaves out a portion. This table holds under 150,000 clones, roughly 89% found once. This CDR3 is built from 13 residues. The ends were cut back, 3 bases at V and 1 base at J, with 4 bases in the middle. The germline V gene encodes CDR1 LNHDA and CDR2 SQIVND (reference sequence). The sample comprised PBMCs. The chain carries TRBV19 and TRBJ1-5; D is unclear. The sequence came from a man over 45 with head and neck cancer. The DNA for the CDR3 is TGTGCCAGTAGTATGTGGAGCAATCAGCCCCAGCATTTT. This encodes CASSMWSNQPQHF.